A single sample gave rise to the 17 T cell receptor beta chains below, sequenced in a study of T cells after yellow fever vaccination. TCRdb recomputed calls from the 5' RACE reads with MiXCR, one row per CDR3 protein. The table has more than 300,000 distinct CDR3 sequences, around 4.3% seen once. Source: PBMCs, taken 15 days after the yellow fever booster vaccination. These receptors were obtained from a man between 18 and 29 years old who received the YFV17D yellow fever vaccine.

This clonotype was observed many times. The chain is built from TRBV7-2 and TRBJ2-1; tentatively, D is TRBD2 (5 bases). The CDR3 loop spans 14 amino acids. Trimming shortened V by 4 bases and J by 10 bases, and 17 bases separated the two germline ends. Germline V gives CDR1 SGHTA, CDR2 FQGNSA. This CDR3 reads CASSSGGRANEQFF. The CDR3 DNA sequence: TGTGCCAGCAGCTCTGGAGGACGGGCGAACGAGCAGTTCTTC.

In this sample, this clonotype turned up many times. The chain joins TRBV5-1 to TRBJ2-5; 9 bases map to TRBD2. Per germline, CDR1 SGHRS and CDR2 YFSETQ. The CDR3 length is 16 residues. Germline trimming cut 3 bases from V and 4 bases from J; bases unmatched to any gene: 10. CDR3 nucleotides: TGCGCCAGCAGCTCTGGCGGGGGGGCAGCTGGAGAGACCCAGTACTTC. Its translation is CASSSGGGAAGETQYF.

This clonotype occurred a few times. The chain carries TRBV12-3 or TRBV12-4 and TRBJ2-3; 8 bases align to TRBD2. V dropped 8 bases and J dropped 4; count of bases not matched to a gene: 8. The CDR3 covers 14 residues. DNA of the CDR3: TGTGCCAGCGGAACTAGCGGCCGACCAGATACGCAGTATTTT. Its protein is CASGTSGRPDTQYF.

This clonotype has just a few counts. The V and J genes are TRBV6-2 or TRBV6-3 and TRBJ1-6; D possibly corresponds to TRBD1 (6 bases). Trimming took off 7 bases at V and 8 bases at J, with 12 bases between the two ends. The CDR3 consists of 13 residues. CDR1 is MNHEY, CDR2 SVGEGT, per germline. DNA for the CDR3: TGTGCCAGCAAAACACAGGGATATTCACCCCTCCACTTT. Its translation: CASKTQGYSPLHF.

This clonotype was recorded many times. CDR3 sequence (DNA): TGCAGCGTTGTAGGGGTTCTTAGCACAGATACGCAGTATTTT. Its protein product is CSVVGVLSTDTQYF. The chain couples TRBV29-1 to TRBJ2-3; TRBD1 might be the D (5 bases). V was trimmed by 4 bases and J by 0 bases, leaving 11 bases between them. CDR3 length: 14 amino acids. Germline lookup yields CDR1 SQVTM and CDR2 ANQGSEA.

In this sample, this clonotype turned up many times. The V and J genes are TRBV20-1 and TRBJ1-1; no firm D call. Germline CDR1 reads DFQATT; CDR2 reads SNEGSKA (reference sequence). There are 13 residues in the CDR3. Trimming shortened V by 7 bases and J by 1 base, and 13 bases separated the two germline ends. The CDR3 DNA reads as TGCAGTGTAAGGGAGCAGCAGAACACTGAAGCTTTCTTT. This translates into CSVREQQNTEAFF.

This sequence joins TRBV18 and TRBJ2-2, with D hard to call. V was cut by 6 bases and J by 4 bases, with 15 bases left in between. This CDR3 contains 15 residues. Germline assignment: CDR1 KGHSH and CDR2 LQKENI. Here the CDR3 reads CASSSAGGSTGELFF. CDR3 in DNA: TGTGCCAGCTCGTCCGCTGGCGGTAGCACCGGGGAGCTGTTTTTT.

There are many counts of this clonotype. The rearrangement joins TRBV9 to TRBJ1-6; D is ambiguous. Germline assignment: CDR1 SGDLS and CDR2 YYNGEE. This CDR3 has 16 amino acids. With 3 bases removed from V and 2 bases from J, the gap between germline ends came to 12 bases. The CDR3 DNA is TGTGCCAGCAGCGCCGACGAGGGTACCTATAATTCACCCCTCCACTTT. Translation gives CASSADEGTYNSPLHF.

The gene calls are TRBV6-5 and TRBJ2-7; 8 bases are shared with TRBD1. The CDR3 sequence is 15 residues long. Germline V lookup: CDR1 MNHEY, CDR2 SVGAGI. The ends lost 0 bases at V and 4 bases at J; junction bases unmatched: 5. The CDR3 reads CASSYSHRGVYEQYF. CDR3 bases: TGTGCCAGCAGTTACTCGCACAGGGGGGTTTACGAGCAGTACTTC.

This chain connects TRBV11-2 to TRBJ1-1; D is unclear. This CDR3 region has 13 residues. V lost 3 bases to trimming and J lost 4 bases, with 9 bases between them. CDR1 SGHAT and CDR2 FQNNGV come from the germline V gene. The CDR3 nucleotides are TGTGCCAGCAGCTTCCGCGGGAGCACTGAAGCTTTCTTT. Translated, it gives CASSFRGSTEAFF.

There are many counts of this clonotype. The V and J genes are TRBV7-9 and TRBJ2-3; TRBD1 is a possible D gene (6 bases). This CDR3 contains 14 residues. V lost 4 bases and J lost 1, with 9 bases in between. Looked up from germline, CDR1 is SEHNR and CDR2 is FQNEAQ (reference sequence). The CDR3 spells CASSSSGGTDTQYF. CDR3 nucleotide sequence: TGTGCCAGCAGCTCGTCAGGGGGCACAGATACGCAGTATTTT.

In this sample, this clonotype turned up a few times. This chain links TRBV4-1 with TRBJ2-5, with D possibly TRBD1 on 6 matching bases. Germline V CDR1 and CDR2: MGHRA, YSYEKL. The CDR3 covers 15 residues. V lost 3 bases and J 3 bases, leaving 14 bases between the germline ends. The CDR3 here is CASSHPPEGEETQYF. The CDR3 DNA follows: TGCGCCAGCAGCCACCCCCCCGAGGGGGAAGAGACCCAGTACTTC.

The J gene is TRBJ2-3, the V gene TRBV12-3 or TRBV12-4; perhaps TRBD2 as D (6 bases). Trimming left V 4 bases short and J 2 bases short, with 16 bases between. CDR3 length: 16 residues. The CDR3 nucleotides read TGTGCCAGCAGTTGGGGCTCGGGAGACCTCACAGATACGCAGTATTTT. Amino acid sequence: CASSWGSGDLTDTQYF.

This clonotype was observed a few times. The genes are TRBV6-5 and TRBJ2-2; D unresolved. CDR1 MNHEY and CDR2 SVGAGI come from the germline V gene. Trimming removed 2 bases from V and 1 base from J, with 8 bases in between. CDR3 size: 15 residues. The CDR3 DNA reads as TGTGCCAGCAGTTACGGTAGCATGAACACCGGGGAGCTGTTTTTT. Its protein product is CASSYGSMNTGELFF.

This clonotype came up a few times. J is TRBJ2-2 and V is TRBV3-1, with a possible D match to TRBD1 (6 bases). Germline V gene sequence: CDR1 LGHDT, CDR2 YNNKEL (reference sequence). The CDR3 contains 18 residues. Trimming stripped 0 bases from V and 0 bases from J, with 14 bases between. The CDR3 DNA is TGTGCCAGCAGCCAAGATAAGAGAGGACAGCCGAACACCGGGGAGCTGTTTTTT. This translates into CASSQDKRGQPNTGELFF.

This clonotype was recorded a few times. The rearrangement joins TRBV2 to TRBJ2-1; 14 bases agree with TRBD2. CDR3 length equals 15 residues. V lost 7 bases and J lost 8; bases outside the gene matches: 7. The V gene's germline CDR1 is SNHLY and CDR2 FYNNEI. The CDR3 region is CASIQTSGGAYEQFF. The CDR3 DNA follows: TGTGCCAGCATTCAGACTAGCGGGGGGGCATATGAGCAGTTCTTC. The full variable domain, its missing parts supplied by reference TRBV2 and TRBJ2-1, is EPEVTQTPSHQVTQMGQEVILRCVPISNHLYFYWYRQILGQKVEFLVSFYNNEISEKSEIFDDQFSVERPDGSNFTLKIRSTKLEDSAMYFCASIQTSGGAYEQFFGPGTRLTVL.

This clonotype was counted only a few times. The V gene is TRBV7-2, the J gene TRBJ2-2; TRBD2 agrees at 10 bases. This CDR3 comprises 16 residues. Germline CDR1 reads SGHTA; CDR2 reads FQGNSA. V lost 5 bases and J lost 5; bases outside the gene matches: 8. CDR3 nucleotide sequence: TGTGCCAGCAGCACCAGCGGGGGGGCTCGGACCGGGGAGCTGTTTTTT. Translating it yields CASSTSGGARTGELFF. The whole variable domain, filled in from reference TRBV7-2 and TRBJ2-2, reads GAGVSQSPSNKVTEKGKDVELRCDPISGHTALYWYRQSLGQGLEFLIYFQGNSAPDKSGLPSDRFSAERTGGSVSTLTIQRTQQEDSAVYLCASSTSGGARTGELFFGEGSRLTVL.